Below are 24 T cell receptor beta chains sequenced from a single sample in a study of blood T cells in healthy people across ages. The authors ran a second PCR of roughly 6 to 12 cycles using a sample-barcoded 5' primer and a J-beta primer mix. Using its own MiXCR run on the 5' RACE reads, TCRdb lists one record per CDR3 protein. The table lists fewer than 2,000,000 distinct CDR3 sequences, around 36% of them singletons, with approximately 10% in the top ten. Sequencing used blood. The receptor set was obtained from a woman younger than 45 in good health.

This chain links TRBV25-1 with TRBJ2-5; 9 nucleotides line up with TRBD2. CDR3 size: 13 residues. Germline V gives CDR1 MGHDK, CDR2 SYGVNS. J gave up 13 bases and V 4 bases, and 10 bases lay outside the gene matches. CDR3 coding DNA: TGTGCCAGCAGTGGACGACTAGCGGAACCTCCGTACTTC. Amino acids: CASSGRLAEPPYF.

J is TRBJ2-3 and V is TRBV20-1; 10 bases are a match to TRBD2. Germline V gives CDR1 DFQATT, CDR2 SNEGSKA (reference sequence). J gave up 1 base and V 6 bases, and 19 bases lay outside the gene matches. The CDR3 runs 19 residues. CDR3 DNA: TGCAGTGCCCCCAAGGCCCTAGCGGGGGCCACCGAGGGCACAGATACGCAGTATTTT. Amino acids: CSAPKALAGATEGTDTQYF.

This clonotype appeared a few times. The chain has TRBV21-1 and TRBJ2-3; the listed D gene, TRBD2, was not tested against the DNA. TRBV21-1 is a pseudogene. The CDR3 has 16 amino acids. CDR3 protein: CASSKGWDERADTQYF. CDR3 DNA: TGTGCCAGCAGCAAAGGATGGGACGAGAGGGCAGATACGCAGTATTTT.

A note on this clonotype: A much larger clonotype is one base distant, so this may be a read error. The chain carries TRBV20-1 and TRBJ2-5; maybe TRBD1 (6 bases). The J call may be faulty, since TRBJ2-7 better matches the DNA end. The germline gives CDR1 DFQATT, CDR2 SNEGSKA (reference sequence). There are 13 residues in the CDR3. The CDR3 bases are TGCAGTGCCATCACGGGACAATTGTACGAGCAGTACTTC. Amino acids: CSAITGQLYEQYF.

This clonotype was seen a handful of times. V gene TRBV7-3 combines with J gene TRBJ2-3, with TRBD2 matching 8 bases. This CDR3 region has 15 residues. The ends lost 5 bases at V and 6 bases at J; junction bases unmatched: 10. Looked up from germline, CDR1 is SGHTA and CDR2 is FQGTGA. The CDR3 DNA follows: TGTGCCAGCAGCGACGGGACTAGATCATCCGATACGCAGTATTTT. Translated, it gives CASSDGTRSSDTQYF.

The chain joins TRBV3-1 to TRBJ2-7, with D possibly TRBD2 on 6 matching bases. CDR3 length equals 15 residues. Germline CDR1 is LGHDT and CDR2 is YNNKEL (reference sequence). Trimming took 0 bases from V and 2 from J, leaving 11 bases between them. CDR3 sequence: CASSQEAGRPYEQYF. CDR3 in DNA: TGTGCCAGCAGCCAAGAGGCGGGAAGGCCCTACGAGCAGTACTTC.

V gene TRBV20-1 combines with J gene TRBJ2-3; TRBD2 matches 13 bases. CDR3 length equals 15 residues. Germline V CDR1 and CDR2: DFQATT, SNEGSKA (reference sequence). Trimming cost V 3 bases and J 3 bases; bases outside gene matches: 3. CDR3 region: CSARATSGRTDTQYF. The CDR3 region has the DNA TGCAGTGCTAGGGCGACTAGCGGGAGGACAGATACGCAGTATTTT.

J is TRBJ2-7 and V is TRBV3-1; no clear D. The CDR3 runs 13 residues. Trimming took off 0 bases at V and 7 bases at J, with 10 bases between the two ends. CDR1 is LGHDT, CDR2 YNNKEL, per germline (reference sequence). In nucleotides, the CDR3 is TGTGCCAGCAGCCAAGAAAAATCTTGGGAGCAGTACTTC. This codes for CASSQEKSWEQYF.

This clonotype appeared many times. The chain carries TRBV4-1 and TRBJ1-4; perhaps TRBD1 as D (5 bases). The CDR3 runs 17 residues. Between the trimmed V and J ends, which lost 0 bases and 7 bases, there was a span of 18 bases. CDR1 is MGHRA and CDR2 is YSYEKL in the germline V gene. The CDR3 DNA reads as TGCGCCAGCAGCCAAGATCCCCCAAGGGGAGTGAGTGAAAAACTGTTTTTT. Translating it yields CASSQDPPRGVSEKLFF.

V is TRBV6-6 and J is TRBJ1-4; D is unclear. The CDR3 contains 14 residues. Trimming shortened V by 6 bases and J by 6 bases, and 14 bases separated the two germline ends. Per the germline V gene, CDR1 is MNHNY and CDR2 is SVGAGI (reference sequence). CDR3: CASRHLVEDEKLFF. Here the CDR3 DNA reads TGTGCCAGCAGACACCTAGTTGAGGATGAAAAACTGTTTTTT.

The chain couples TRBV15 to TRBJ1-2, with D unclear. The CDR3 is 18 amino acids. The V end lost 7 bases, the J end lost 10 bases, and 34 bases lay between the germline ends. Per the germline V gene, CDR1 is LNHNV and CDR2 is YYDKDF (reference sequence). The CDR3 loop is CATTSYRQVKRSMAYYTF. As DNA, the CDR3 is TGTGCCACCACCTCTTATAGACAAGTTAAAAGATCAATGGCTTACTACACCTTC.

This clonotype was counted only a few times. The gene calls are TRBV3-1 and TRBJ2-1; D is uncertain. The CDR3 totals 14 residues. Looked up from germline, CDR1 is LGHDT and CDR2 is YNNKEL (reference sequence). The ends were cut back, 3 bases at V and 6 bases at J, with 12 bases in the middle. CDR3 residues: CASSQARFGNEQFF. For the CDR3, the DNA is TGTGCCAGCAGCCAGGCCAGATTTGGCAATGAGCAGTTCTTC.

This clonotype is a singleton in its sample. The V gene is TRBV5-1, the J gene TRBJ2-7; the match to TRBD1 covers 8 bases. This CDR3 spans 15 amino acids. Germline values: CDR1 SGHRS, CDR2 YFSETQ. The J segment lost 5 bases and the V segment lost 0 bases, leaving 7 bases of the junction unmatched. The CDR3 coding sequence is TGCGCCAGCAGCTTGGGGGGCAGGGGGCCGGACGAGCAGTACTTC. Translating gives CASSLGGRGPDEQYF.

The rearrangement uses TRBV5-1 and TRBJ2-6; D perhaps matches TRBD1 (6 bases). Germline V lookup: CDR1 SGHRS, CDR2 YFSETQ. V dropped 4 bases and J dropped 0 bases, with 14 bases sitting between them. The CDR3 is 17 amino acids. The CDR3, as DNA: TGCGCCAGCAGCCAGAGGGCAGGGGACTCTGGGGCCAACGTCCTGACTTTC. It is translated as CASSQRAGDSGANVLTF.

Here the CDR3 DNA reads TGTGCCAGCAGCGCAGGCCAGGGGCTCGAGCAGTACTTC. Translated: CASSAGQGLEQYF. The chain uses TRBV7-3 and TRBJ2-7; tentatively, D is TRBD1 (6 bases). V dropped 5 bases and J dropped 6 bases, with 14 bases sitting between them. This CDR3 contains 13 residues. The germline CDR1 and CDR2 sequences are SGHTA and FQGTGA.

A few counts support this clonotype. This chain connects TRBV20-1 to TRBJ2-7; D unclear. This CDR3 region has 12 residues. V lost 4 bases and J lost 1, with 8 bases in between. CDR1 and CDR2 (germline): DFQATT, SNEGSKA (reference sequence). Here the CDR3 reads CSAKEVSYEQYF. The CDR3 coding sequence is TGCAGTGCTAAGGAAGTTTCCTACGAGCAGTACTTC.

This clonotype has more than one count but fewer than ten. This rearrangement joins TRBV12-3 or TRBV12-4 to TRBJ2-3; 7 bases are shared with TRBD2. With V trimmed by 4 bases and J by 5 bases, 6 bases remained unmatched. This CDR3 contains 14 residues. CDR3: CASSSRGEGDTQYF. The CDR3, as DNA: TGTGCCAGCAGTTCCCGCGGGGAGGGAGATACGCAGTATTTT.

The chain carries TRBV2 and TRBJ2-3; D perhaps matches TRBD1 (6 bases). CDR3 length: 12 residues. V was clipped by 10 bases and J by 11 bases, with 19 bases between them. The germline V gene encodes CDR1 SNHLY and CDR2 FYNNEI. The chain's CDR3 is CAIRDNTIKQYF. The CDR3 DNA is TGTGCCATTCGGGACAATACTATAAAGCAGTATTTT.

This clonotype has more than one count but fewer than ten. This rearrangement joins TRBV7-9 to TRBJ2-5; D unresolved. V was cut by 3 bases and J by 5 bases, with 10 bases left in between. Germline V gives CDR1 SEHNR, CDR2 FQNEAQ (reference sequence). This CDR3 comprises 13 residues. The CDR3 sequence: CASSFLEMETQYF. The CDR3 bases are TGTGCCAGCAGCTTCTTAGAGATGGAGACCCAGTACTTC.

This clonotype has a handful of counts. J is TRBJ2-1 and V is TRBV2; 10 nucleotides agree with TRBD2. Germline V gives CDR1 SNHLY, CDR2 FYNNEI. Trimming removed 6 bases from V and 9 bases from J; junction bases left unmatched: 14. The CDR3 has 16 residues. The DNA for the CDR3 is TGTGCCAGCAGACCTAGCGGGGGAGGGATATTAATTGAGCAGTTCTTC. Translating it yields CASRPSGGGILIEQFF.

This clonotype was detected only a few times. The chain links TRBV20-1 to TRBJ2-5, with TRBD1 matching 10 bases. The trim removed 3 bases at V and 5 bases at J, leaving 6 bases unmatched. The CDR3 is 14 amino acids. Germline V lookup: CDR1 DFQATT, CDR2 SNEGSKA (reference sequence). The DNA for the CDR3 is TGCAGTGCTAGGCGACAGGGGGCGCGGGAGACCCAGTACTTC. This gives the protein CSARRQGARETQYF.

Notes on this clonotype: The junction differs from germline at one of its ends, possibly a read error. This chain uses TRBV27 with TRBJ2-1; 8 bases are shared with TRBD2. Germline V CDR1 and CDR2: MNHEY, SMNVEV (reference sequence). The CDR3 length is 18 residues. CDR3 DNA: TGTGTCAGCAGTTTATTACAAGGCGGGACTAGCTCCTACAATGAGCAGTTCTTC. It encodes CVSSLLQGGTSSYNEQFF.

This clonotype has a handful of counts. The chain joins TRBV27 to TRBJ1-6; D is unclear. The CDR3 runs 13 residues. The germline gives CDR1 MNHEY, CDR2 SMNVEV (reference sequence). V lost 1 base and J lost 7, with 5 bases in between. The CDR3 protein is CASSLYGNSPLHF. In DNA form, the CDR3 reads TGTGCCAGCAGTTTATACGGGAATTCACCCCTCCACTTT.

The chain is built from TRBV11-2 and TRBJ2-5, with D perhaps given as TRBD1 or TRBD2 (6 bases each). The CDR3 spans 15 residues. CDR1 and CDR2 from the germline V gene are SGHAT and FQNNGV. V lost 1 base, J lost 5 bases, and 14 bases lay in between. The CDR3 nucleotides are TGTGCCAGCAGCTTAGCGGGGGCGGGGAGTGAGACCCAGTACTTC. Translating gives CASSLAGAGSETQYF.